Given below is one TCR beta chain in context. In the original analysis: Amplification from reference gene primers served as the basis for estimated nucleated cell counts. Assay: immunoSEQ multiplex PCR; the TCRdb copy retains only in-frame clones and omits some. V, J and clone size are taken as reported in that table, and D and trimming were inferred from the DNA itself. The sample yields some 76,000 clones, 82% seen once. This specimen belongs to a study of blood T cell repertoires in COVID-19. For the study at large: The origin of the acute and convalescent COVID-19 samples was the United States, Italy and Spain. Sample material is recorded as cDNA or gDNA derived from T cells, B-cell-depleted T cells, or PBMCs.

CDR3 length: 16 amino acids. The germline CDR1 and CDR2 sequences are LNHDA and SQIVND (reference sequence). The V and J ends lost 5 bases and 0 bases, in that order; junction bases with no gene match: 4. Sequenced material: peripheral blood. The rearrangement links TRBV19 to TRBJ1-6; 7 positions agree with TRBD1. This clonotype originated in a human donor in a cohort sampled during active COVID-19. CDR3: CASSSTGVSYNSPLHF. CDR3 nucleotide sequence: TGTGCCAGTAGTTCTACAGGGGTCTCCTATAATTCACCCCTCCACTTT.